Each of the 29 T cell receptor beta chains below was sequenced from the same sample in a study of OX40 agonist ivuxolimab in advanced cancers. Some clones are missing from TCRdb's copy, which holds only in-frame ones; the method was immunoSEQ multiplex PCR. Here the sample spans 13,000 to 15,000 clones, about 87% being singletons. The sample in question was CD4+ or CD8+ T cells sorted from blood, obtained in a trial of the OX40 agonist ivuxolimab. The origin of the receptors is an adult with an advanced solid tumor such as melanoma, head and neck, liver or kidney cancer.

The rearrangement links TRBV7-3 to TRBJ2-5, with TRBD2 matching 14 bases. Per germline, CDR1 SGHTA and CDR2 FQGTGA. The CDR3 extends over 18 amino acids. Unmatched junction bases numbered 9, after V lost 5 bases and J lost 1 base. The chain's CDR3 is CASSPQGTSGGFQETQYF. The CDR3 DNA follows: TGTGCCAGCAGCCCCCAAGGGACTAGCGGGGGTTTCCAAGAGACCCAGTACTTC.

The CDR3 DNA follows: TGTGCCAGCAACTTAAAATATCAGGGAAACACTGAAGCTTTCTTT. Translated: CASNLKYQGNTEAFF. V is TRBV5-6 and J is TRBJ1-1; a possible D gene is TRBD1 (5 bases). The CDR3 spans 15 residues. Germline V gene lookup returns CDR1 SGHDT and CDR2 YYEEEE. V lost 6 bases to trimming and J lost 2 bases, with 17 bases between them.

The gene calls are TRBV30 and TRBJ1-4; TRBD1 matches at 9 bases. CDR1 GTSNPN and CDR2 SVGIG come from the germline V gene (reference sequence). The CDR3 runs to 14 residues. Losses at the gene ends were 2 bases for V and 8 bases for J; bases not matched to a gene: 6. The CDR3 loop is CAWSPGTGREKLFF. CDR3 DNA sequence: TGTGCCTGGAGTCCCGGGACAGGGCGGGAAAAACTGTTTTTT.

The chain uses TRBV9 and TRBJ2-7; 7 bases fit TRBD1. V lost 4 bases and J lost 7; bases outside the gene matches: 11. The CDR3 length is 14 residues. CDR1 is SGDLS, CDR2 YYNGEE, per germline. CDR3 nucleotide sequence: TGTGCCAGCAGCACTGGGACAGCTAGGGGTGAGCAGTACTTC. Amino acid sequence: CASSTGTARGEQYF.

The chain combines TRBV5-1 with TRBJ2-3; D call uncertain. The V end was cut by 0 bases, the J end by 0 bases, with 5 bases between. The CDR3 is 14 residues long. Per the germline V gene, CDR1 is SGHRS and CDR2 is YFSETQ. Written as DNA, the CDR3 is TGCGCCAGCAGCTTGGGCAGGAGCACAGATACGCAGTATTTT. It yields the protein CASSLGRSTDTQYF. The whole variable domain, remainder taken from reference TRBV5-1 and TRBJ2-3, is KAGVTQTPRYLIKTRGQQVTLSCSPISGHRSVSWYQQTPGQGLQFLFEYFSETQRNKGNFPGRFSGRQFSNSRSEMNVSTLELGDSALYLCASSLGRSTDTQYFGPGTRLTVL.

The CDR3, as DNA: TGTGCCAGCAGCTCGACTAGCGGGGGACCACAGACCCAGTACTTC. It is translated as CASSSTSGGPQTQYF. The J gene is TRBJ2-5, the V gene TRBV5-4; TRBD2 matches 12 bases. Germline values: CDR1 SGHNT, CDR2 YYREEE (reference sequence). The CDR3 has 15 residues. J lost 6 bases, V lost 3 bases, and 6 bases had no gene match.

The chain uses TRBV2 and TRBJ1-2; weak D call: TRBD1 (6 bases). The CDR3 extends over 16 amino acids. Trimming stripped 6 bases from V and 7 bases from J, with 24 bases between. Germline V gene lookup returns CDR1 SNHLY and CDR2 FYNNEI. This CDR3 is CASSRPTQGSGVGYTF. The CDR3 region has the DNA TGTGCCAGCAGCCGACCTACGCAGGGGTCCGGTGTTGGCTACACCTTC.

This clone was observed once. This chain uses TRBV7-2 with TRBJ1-1; 8 nucleotides agree with TRBD1. After removal of 6 bases from V and 5 bases from J, the junction contained 8 bases not matched to a gene. Germline CDR1 is SGHTA and CDR2 is FQGNSA. The CDR3 consists of 14 residues. CDR3 sequence (DNA): TGTGCCAGCAGGAGAGACAGGGGAAGAACTGAAGCTTTCTTT. It encodes CASRRDRGRTEAFF.

The chain recombines TRBV30 with TRBJ1-2, with D perhaps matching TRBD1 (5 bases). Trimming removed 4 bases at V and 7 bases at J, with 10 bases between. Germline CDR1 GTSNPN, CDR2 SVGIG (reference sequence). This CDR3 has 11 amino acids. CDR3 sequence (DNA): TGTGCCTGGACCGGGGACCGTGGCTACACCTTC. It codes for CAWTGDRGYTF.

The chain links TRBV19 to TRBJ1-6; D remains unclear. The CDR3 loop spans 15 amino acids. The germline CDR1 and CDR2 sequences are LNHDA and SQIVND (reference sequence). V was trimmed by 7 bases and J by 1 base, leaving 11 bases between them. CDR3 in DNA: TGTGCCAGTACCATACAAGGATCCTATAATTCACCCCTCCACTTT. It encodes CASTIQGSYNSPLHF.

The J gene is TRBJ2-7, the V gene TRBV5-4; 14 nucleotides line up with TRBD2. The CDR3 covers 14 residues. With V trimmed by 4 bases and J by 6 bases, 3 bases remained unmatched. Germline V gene data show CDR1 as SGHNT and CDR2 as YYREEE (reference sequence). As DNA, the CDR3 is TGTGCCAGCAGCCCCGGACTAGCGGGGGGCGAGCAGTACTTC. Encoded protein: CASSPGLAGGEQYF.

The CDR3 is CASSLRADQETQYF. The CDR3 DNA reads TGTGCCAGCAGCCTTCGAGCAGACCAAGAGACCCAGTACTTC. The rearrangement uses TRBV9 and TRBJ2-5; the D is unclear. Trimming left V 4 bases short and J 0 bases short, with 10 bases between. This CDR3 contains 14 residues. Germline CDR1 reads SGDLS; CDR2 reads YYNGEE. The whole variable domain, filled in from reference TRBV9 and TRBJ2-5, reads DSGVTQTPKHLITATGQRVTLRCSPRSGDLSVYWYQQSLDQGLQFLIQYYNGEERAKGNILERFSAQQFPDLHSELNLSSLELGDSALYFCASSLRADQETQYFGPGTRLLVL.

CDR3 protein: CASSEGGRTQHF. In DNA form, the CDR3 reads TGCGCCAGCAGTGAGGGAGGGAGGACCCAGCATTTT. V and J are TRBV10-2 and TRBJ1-5; D unclear. This CDR3 spans 12 amino acids. The germline V gene encodes CDR1 WSHSY and CDR2 SAAADI. Trimming cost V 2 bases and J 11 bases, with 10 bases left between them.

This chain uses TRBV4-2 with TRBJ2-3; a weak D match, TRBD2 (6 bases). CDR3 length: 15 residues. Germline V gene data show CDR1 as LGHNA and CDR2 as YNFKEQ. V gave up 2 bases and J gave up 2 bases, with 11 bases separating them. The CDR3 here is CASSQMAGNTDTQYF. The CDR3 nucleotides read TGTGCCAGCAGCCAAATGGCGGGGAACACAGATACGCAGTATTTT.

For the CDR3, the DNA is TGTGCCAGCAGCAAGGACAGGGGTGCTGAAAAACTGTTTTTT. Its protein is CASSKDRGAEKLFF. The chain is built from TRBV7-2 and TRBJ1-4; 9 bases are shared with TRBD1. The J segment lost 7 bases and the V segment lost 5 bases, leaving 5 bases of the junction unmatched. Germline V gene data show CDR1 as SGHTA and CDR2 as FQGNSA. This CDR3 has 14 amino acids.

The V and J genes are TRBV7-2 and TRBJ2-6; D may match TRBD1 or TRBD2 (5 bases each). CDR1 is SGHTA and CDR2 is FQGNSA in the germline V gene. V gave up 1 base and J gave up 2 bases, with 9 bases separating them. CDR3 size: 16 residues. CDR3 bases: TGTGCCAGCAGCTTAGGTTTGGGGGCTGGGGCCAACGTCCTGACTTTC. Its protein is CASSLGLGAGANVLTF.

The gene calls are TRBV30 and TRBJ2-7; D is perhaps TRBD1 or TRBD2 (5 bases each). V gave up 1 base and J gave up 7 bases, with 14 bases separating them. The CDR3 contains 13 residues. CDR1 is GTSNPN and CDR2 is SVGIG in the germline V gene (reference sequence). The CDR3 region is CAWSDGPWGEQYF. CDR3 nucleotide sequence: TGTGCCTGGAGTGACGGCCCCTGGGGGGAGCAGTACTTC.

The chain's CDR3 is CASKGQGSLYEQYF. The CDR3 DNA reads as TGTGCCAGCAAGGGACAGGGCAGCCTCTACGAGCAGTACTTC. This rearrangement joins TRBV6-1 to TRBJ2-7, with 9 bases lining up with TRBD1. The V gene's germline CDR1 is MNHNS and CDR2 SASEGT. V was clipped by 7 bases and J by 3 bases; unmatched bases: 7. CDR3 length equals 14 residues.

The chain links TRBV10-1 to TRBJ1-2; no clear D. Looked up from germline, CDR1 is WNHNN and CDR2 is SYGVQD (reference sequence). V lost 6 bases, J lost 4 bases, and 15 bases lay in between. CDR3 length: 14 residues. The CDR3 sequence is CASRRDPKFYGYTF. The CDR3 nucleotides read TGCGCCAGCAGACGTGATCCCAAGTTCTATGGCTACACCTTC.

The V call is TRBV29-1, the J call TRBJ2-3, with D tentatively TRBD1 or TRBD2 (5 bases each). This CDR3 contains 15 residues. V dropped 7 bases and J dropped 0 bases, with 17 bases sitting between them. The germline gives CDR1 SQVTM, CDR2 ANQGSEA. CDR3 sequence (DNA): TGCAGCGCCAGGGACCTGACTTATAGCACAGATACGCAGTATTTT. This codes for CSARDLTYSTDTQYF.

The sample holds a few counts of this clone. V is TRBV15 and J is TRBJ2-3; possible D gene TRBD1, 6 bases. Germline V gene lookup returns CDR1 LNHNV and CDR2 YYDKDF (reference sequence). This CDR3 is 15 amino acids long. The germline V and J ends were trimmed by 0 bases and 2 bases, with 9 bases remaining between them. In nucleotides, the CDR3 is TGTGCCACCAGCAGAGAAGGGGGAGACACAGATACGCAGTATTTT. Translated, it gives CATSREGGDTDTQYF.

This chain links TRBV19 with TRBJ1-1, with TRBD1 as a possible D gene (6 bases). This CDR3 has 15 residues. The germline CDR1 and CDR2 sequences are LNHDA and SQIVND (reference sequence). V lost 4 bases, J lost 2 bases, and 14 bases lay in between. The CDR3 nucleotides are TGTGCCAGTAGTACCACGAGAGGGGGAAACACTGAAGCTTTCTTT. Its protein is CASSTTRGGNTEAFF.

The chain links TRBV29-1 to TRBJ2-5; TRBD2 might be the D (6 bases). Germline values: CDR1 SQVTM, CDR2 ANQGSEA. The V end was cut by 5 bases, the J end by 7 bases, with 11 bases between. CDR3 length equals 11 residues. CDR3 protein: CSVSMGGTQYF. As DNA, the CDR3 is TGCAGCGTTTCTATGGGGGGGACCCAGTACTTC. Combining the CDR3 with reference TRBV29-1 and TRBJ2-5 gives the whole variable domain SAVISQKPSRDICQRGTSLTIQCQVDSQVTMMFWYRQQPGQSLTLIATANQGSEATYESGFVIDKFPISRPNLTFSTLTVSNMSPEDSSIYLCSVSMGGTQYFGPGTRLLVL.

V gene TRBV7-4 combines with J gene TRBJ2-7; D is possibly TRBD2 (5 bases). The CDR3 is 15 residues long. Trimming removed 3 bases from V and 2 bases from J, with 14 bases in between. The germline V gene has CDR1 SGHVT and CDR2 SQSDAQ. CDR3 protein: CASSLGVRIPYEQYF. Written as DNA, the CDR3 is TGTGCCAGCAGCTTGGGAGTGAGGATCCCCTACGAGCAGTACTTC.

The chain recombines TRBV15 with TRBJ2-6; D perhaps matches TRBD2 (6 bases). V shed 1 base and J shed 0 bases, with 7 bases lying between them. Looked up from germline, CDR1 is LNHNV and CDR2 is YYDKDF (reference sequence). The CDR3 consists of 16 residues. CDR3 sequence reads: CATSRGGDSGANVLTF. Here the CDR3 DNA reads TGTGCCACCAGCAGAGGGGGGGACTCTGGGGCCAACGTCCTGACTTTC. Looking up the rest from reference TRBV15 and TRBJ2-6 gives the full variable domain: DAMVIQNPRYQVTQFGKPVTLSCSQTLNHNVMYWYQQKSSQAPKLLFHYYDKDFNNEADTPDNFQSRRPNTSFCFLDIRSPGLGDTAMYLCATSRGGDSGANVLTFGAGSRLTVL.

The chain recombines TRBV15 with TRBJ2-5, with 7 bases aligning to TRBD2. Per the germline V gene, CDR1 is LNHNV and CDR2 is YYDKDF (reference sequence). The CDR3 has 16 residues. V shed 4 bases and J 2 bases; nucleotides not matched to a gene: 10. This CDR3 is CATSTSGGNGQETQYF. The CDR3, as DNA: TGTGCCACCAGCACTAGCGGAGGGAATGGTCAAGAGACCCAGTACTTC.

This clone was observed a few times. The chain carries TRBV4-2 and TRBJ2-2; the match to TRBD2 covers 9 bases. J lost 8 bases, V lost 1 base, and 8 bases had no gene match. This CDR3 has 16 amino acids. Per the germline V gene, CDR1 is LGHNA and CDR2 is YNFKEQ. The CDR3 is CASSQALAGTQGELFF. CDR3 nucleotide sequence: TGTGCCAGCAGCCAAGCGCTAGCGGGGACCCAAGGGGAGCTGTTTTTT.

The gene calls are TRBV5-1 and TRBJ2-1; TRBD1 matches at 9 bases. This CDR3 comprises 16 residues. J gave up 5 bases and V 4 bases, and 10 bases lay outside the gene matches. In germline, CDR1 is SGHRS, CDR2 YFSETQ. The CDR3: CASSRTGEGIHNEQFF. Here the CDR3 DNA reads TGCGCCAGCAGCCGGACAGGGGAAGGGATCCACAATGAGCAGTTCTTC.

V is TRBV5-1 and J is TRBJ1-2; 9 bases match TRBD1. Trimming removed 4 bases from V and 4 bases from J; junction bases left unmatched: 5. This CDR3 is built from 14 residues. Germline V gene sequence: CDR1 SGHRS, CDR2 YFSETQ. The CDR3 loop reads CASSTGQGSYGYTF. DNA for the CDR3: TGCGCCAGCAGCACAGGACAGGGGAGCTATGGCTACACCTTC.